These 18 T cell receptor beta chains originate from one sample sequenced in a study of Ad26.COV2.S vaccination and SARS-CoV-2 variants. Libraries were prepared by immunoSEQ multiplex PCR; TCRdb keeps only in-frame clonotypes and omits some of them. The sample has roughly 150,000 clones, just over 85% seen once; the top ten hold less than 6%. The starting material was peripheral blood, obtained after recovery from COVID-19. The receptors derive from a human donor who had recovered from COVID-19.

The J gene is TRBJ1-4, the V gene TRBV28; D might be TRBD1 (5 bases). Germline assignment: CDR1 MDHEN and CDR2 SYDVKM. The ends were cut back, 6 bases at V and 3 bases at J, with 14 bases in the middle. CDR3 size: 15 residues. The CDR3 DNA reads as TGTGCCAGCAGCCCTGGAGGGGAGGCTAATGAAAAACTGTTTTTT. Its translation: CASSPGGEANEKLFF.

The CDR3 coding sequence is TGTGCCAGCAGCGTAGCTCAGGGAATGTCGCAGTATTTT. Protein product: CASSVAQGMSQYF. V usage is TRBV9 and J usage is TRBJ2-3; D possibly corresponds to TRBD1 (5 bases). With 0 bases removed from V and 10 bases from J, the gap between germline ends came to 12 bases. This CDR3 is 13 amino acids long. CDR1 SGDLS and CDR2 YYNGEE come from the germline V gene.

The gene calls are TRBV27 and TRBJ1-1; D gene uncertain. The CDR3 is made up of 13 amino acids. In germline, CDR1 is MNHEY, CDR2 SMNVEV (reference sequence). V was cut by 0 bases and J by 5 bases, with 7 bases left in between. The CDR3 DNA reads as TGTGCCAGCAGTTTATCGTTAACAACTGAAGCTTTCTTT. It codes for CASSLSLTTEAFF.

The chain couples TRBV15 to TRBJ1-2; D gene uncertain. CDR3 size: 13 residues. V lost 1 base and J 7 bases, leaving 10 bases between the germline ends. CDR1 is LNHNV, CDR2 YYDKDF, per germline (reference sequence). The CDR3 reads CATSRVGEGGYTF. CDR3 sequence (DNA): TGTGCCACCAGCAGAGTCGGGGAGGGTGGCTACACCTTC.

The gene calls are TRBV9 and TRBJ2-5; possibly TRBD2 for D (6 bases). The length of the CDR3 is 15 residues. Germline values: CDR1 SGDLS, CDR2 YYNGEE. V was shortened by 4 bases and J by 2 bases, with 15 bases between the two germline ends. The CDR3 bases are TGTGCCAGCAGCCCCCACCTGGCGGGGCAAGAGACCCAGTACTTC. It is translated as CASSPHLAGQETQYF. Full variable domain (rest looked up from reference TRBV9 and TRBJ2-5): DSGVTQTPKHLITATGQRVTLRCSPRSGDLSVYWYQQSLDQGLQFLIQYYNGEERAKGNILERFSAQQFPDLHSELNLSSLELGDSALYFCASSPHLAGQETQYFGPGTRLLVL.

The CDR3 DNA is TGCGCCAGCAGATGGGGCAGTAATTCACCCCTCCACTTT. It is translated as CASRWGSNSPLHF. V usage is TRBV5-1 and J usage is TRBJ1-6, with D possibly TRBD1 on 5 matching bases. The CDR3 loop spans 13 amino acids. Germline V CDR1 and CDR2: SGHRS, YFSETQ. The V end was cut by 5 bases, the J end by 6 bases, with 9 bases between. Variable domain in full (rest from reference TRBV5-1 and TRBJ1-6): KAGVTQTPRYLIKTRGQQVTLSCSPISGHRSVSWYQQTPGQGLQFLFEYFSETQRNKGNFPGRFSGRQFSNSRSEMNVSTLELGDSALYLCASRWGSNSPLHFGNGTRLTVT.

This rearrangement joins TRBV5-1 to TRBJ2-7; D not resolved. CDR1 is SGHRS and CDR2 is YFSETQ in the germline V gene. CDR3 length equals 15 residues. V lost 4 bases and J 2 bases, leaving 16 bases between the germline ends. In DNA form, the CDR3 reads TGCGCCAGCAGCCTTCAACCACGGGTCCCCTACGAGCAGTACTTC. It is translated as CASSLQPRVPYEQYF.

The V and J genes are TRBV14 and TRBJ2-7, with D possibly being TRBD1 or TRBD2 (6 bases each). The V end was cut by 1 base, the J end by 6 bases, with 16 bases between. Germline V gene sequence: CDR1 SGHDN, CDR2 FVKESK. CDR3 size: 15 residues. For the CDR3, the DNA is TGTGCCAGCAGCCAAGCCCGGAGGGGGACGATCGAGCAGTACTTC. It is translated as CASSQARRGTIEQYF. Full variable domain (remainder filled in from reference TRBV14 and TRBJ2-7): EAGVTQFPSHSVIEKGQTVTLRCDPISGHDNLYWYRRVMGKEIKFLLHFVKESKQDESGMPNNRFLAERTGGTYSTLKVQPAELEDSGVYFCASSQARRGTIEQYFGPGTRLTVT.

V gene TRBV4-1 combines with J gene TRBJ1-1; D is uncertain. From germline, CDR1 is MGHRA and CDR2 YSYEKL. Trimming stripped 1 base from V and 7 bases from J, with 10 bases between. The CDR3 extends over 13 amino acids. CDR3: CASSQARRYEAFF. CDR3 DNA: TGCGCCAGCAGCCAAGCCCGGCGCTATGAAGCTTTCTTT.

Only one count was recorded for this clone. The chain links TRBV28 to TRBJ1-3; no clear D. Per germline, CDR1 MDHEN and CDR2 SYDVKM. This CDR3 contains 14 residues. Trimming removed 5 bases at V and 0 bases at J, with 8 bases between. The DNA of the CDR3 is TGTGCCAGCAGTCCCGGGGTCTCTGGAAACACCATATATTTT. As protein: CASSPGVSGNTIYF.

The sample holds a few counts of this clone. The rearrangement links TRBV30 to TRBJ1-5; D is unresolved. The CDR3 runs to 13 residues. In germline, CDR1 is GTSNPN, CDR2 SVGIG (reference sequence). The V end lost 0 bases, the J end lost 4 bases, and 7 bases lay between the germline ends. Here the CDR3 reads CAWSVNENQPQHF. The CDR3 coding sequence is TGTGCCTGGAGTGTGAATGAGAATCAGCCCCAGCATTTT.

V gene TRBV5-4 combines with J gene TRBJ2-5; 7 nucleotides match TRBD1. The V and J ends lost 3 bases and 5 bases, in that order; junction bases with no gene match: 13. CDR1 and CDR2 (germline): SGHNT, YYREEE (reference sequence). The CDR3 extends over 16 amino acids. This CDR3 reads CASSSDRARGSETQYF. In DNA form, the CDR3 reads TGTGCCAGCAGCTCTGACAGGGCGAGGGGCTCGGAGACCCAGTACTTC.

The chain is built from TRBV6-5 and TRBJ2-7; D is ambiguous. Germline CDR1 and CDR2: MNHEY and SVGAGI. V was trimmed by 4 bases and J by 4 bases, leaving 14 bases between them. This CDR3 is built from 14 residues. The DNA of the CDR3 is TGTGCCAGCAGTTCTCGGCTAGTGGGGTACGAGCAGTACTTC. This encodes CASSSRLVGYEQYF.

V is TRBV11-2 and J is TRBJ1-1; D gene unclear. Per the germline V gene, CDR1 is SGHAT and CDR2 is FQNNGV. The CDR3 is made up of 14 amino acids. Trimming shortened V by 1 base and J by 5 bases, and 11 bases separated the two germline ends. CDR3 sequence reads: CASSLVGRLTEAFF. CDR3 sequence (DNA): TGTGCCAGCAGCTTAGTTGGGCGGCTTACTGAAGCTTTCTTT.

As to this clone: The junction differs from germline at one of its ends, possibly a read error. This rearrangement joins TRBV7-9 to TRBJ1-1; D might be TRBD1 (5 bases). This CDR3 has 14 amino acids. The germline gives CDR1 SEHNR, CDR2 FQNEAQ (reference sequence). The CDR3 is CASSLGAMNTEAFF. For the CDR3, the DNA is TGTGCCAGCAGTTTAGGGGCGATGAACACTGAAGCTTTCTTT.

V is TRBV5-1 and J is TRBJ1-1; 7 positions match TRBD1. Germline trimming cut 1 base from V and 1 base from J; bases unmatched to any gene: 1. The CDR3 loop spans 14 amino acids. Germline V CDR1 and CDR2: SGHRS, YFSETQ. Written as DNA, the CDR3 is TGCGCCAGCAGCTTGAACAGGGGGAACACTGAAGCTTTCTTT. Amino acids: CASSLNRGNTEAFF.

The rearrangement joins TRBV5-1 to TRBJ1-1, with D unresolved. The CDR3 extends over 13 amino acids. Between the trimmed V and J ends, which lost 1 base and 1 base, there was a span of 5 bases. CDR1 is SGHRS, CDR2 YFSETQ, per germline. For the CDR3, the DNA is TGCGCCAGCAGCTTGTTCGGGAACACTGAAGCTTTCTTT. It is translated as CASSLFGNTEAFF.

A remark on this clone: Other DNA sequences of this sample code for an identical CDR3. For the CDR3, the DNA is TGTGCCTGGAGTGTAGGGATCTCTGGGGCCAACGTCCTGACTTTC. It codes for CAWSVGISGANVLTF. The J gene is TRBJ2-6, the V gene TRBV30; D is undetermined. Trimming removed 0 bases from V and 0 bases from J, with 6 bases in between. CDR1 is GTSNPN, CDR2 SVGIG, per germline (reference sequence). The CDR3 totals 15 residues.